The clone carrying this TCR beta chain is a singleton in its sample. These data belong to a study of CD8+ T cells in alopecia areata. Deletions cut 0 bases from V and 0 bases from J, with 11 bases between. Per germline, CDR1 GTSNPN and CDR2 SVGIG (reference sequence). This CDR3 has 15 residues. Sequencing used cDNA as its template, made by extracting RNA and reverse transcribing it. The data were produced by immunoSEQ multiplex PCR, yet TCRdb's version contains in-frame clones alone and is incomplete. The profile shows about 210,000 clones, more than 45% of them singletons. Stated treatment: oral pan-JAK inhibitor, 5-10 mg twice daily.

Sample: CD4+ T cells sorted from blood, taken at week 4, from a patient treated with tofacitinib. The chain carries TRBV30 and TRBJ1-1, with D possibly being TRBD1 (5 bases). This TCR was sampled from a human donor with alopecia areata. CDR3 in DNA: TGTGCCTGGAGTGTCATGGGGACGATGAACACTGAAGCTTTCTTT. Translated: CAWSVMGTMNTEAFF.